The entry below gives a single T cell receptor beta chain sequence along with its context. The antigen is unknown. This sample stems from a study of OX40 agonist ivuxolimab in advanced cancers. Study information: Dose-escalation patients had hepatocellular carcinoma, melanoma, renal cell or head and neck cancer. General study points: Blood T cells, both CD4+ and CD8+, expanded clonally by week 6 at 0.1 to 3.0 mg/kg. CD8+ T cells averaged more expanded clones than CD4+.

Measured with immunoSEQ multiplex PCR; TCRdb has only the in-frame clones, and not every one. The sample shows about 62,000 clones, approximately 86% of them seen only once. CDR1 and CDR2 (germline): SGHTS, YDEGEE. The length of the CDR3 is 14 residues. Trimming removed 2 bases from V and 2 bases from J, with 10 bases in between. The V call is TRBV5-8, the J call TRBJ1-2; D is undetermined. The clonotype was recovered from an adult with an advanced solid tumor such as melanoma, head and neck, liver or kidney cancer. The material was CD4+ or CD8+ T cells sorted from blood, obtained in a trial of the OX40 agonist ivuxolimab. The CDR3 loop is CASSFPSGNYGYTF. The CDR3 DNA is TGTGCCAGCAGCTTCCCCTCGGGGAACTATGGCTACACCTTC.